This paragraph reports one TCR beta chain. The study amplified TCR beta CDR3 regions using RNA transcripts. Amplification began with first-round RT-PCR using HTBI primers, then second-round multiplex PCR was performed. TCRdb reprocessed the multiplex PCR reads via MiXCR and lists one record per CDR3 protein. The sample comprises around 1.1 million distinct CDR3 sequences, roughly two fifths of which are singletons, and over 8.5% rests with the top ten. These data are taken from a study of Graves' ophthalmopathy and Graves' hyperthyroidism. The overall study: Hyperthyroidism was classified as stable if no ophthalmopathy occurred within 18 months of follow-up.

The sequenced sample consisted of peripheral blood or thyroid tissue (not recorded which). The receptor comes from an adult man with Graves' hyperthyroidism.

The CDR3 DNA sequence: TGTGCCAGCAGCCGGGACAGGGGGCTTAATTCACCCCTCCACTTT. This sequence encodes CASSRDRGLNSPLHF. V usage is TRBV7-2 and J usage is TRBJ1-6, with 12 bases lining up with TRBD1. Germline CDR1 reads SGHTA; CDR2 reads FQGNSA. The trim removed 5 bases at V and 6 bases at J, leaving 2 bases unmatched. The CDR3 extends over 15 amino acids.